One sample yielded the 29 T cell receptor beta chains listed below, sequenced in a study of response to subunit inactivated influenza vaccine. MiXCR, applied by TCRdb to the RT-PCR reads, yields one record per CDR3 protein. The profile shows 500,000 to 600,000 distinct CDR3 sequences, 7.5% to 8.5% of them singletons. The sequencing here drew on PBMCs from blood, taken 23 months after vaccination. The receptors shown here come from a man aged 50-75 years who received an inactivated influenza vaccine.

This clonotype came up a few times. The rearrangement joins TRBV20-1 to TRBJ2-1; no definite D call. CDR3 length: 16 amino acids. Germline V gene lookup returns CDR1 DFQATT and CDR2 SNEGSKA (reference sequence). Trimming removed 4 bases from V and 5 bases from J, with 21 bases in between. The DNA of the CDR3 is TGCAGTGCTACCCTTCTAGAGCTGGCCATTGACAATGAGCAGTTCTTC. It translates to CSATLLELAIDNEQFF.

This chain connects TRBV7-9 to TRBJ2-3, with TRBD1 identical over 7 bases. Trimming took 3 bases from V and 4 from J; bases not matched to a gene: 4. The CDR3 is 14 residues long. Germline V CDR1 and CDR2: SEHNR, FQNEAQ (reference sequence). Written as DNA, the CDR3 is TGTGCCAGCAGCTTTACCACAGGGGCAGATACGCAGTATTTT. Translating gives CASSFTTGADTQYF.

The chain couples TRBV7-9 to TRBJ2-1; 13 bases map to TRBD2. Trimming at V came to 5 bases and at J to 6 bases, leaving 7 bases not matched to a gene. The length of the CDR3 is 16 residues. Germline CDR1 and CDR2: SEHNR and FQNEAQ (reference sequence). In nucleotides, the CDR3 is TGTGCCAGCAGCGCTAGGACTAGCGGGAGTATCAATGAGCAGTTCTTC. It is translated as CASSARTSGSINEQFF.

In its sample, this clonotype was seen many times. The chain has TRBV15 and TRBJ2-1; D could derive from TRBD1 or TRBD2 (5 bases each). Germline CDR1 is LNHNV and CDR2 is YYDKDF (reference sequence). This CDR3 has 14 amino acids. Trimming removed 4 bases from V and 2 bases from J, with 9 bases in between. The CDR3 bases are TGTGCCACCAGCAAGGGACGGGCCTACAATGAGCAGTTCTTC. It translates to CATSKGRAYNEQFF. Supplemented by reference TRBV15 and TRBJ2-1, the full variable domain reads DAMVIQNPRYQVTQFGKPVTLSCSQTLNHNVMYWYQQKSSQAPKLLFHYYDKDFNNEADTPDNFQSRRPNTSFCFLDIRSPGLGDTAMYLCATSKGRAYNEQFFGPGTRLTVL.

The V gene is TRBV7-3, the J gene TRBJ2-2, with TRBD1 matching over 8 bases. The CDR3 is made up of 14 amino acids. The germline gives CDR1 SGHTA, CDR2 FQGTGA. Trimming cost V 0 bases and J 9 bases; bases outside gene matches: 3. The CDR3: CASSLTQGARELFF. The CDR3 DNA follows: TGTGCCAGCAGCTTAACTCAGGGGGCCCGGGAGCTGTTTTTT.

This clonotype has more than one count but fewer than ten. V usage is TRBV20-1 and J usage is TRBJ2-1; D possibly uses TRBD1 or TRBD2 (5 bases each). CDR1 DFQATT and CDR2 SNEGSKA come from the germline V gene (reference sequence). The CDR3 has 15 amino acids. The V gene lost 5 bases and the J gene lost 4 bases, with 18 bases spanning the gap. The chain's CDR3 is CSAGAPGKKYNEQFF. The CDR3 DNA reads as TGCAGTGCTGGGGCGCCGGGGAAGAAGTACAATGAGCAGTTCTTC.

This clonotype was counted many times. The J gene is TRBJ2-2, the V gene TRBV6-2 or TRBV6-3; no firm D call. The germline CDR1 and CDR2 sequences are MNHEY and SVGEGT. V was clipped by 2 bases and J by 5 bases, with 3 bases between them. The CDR3 spans 12 residues. The CDR3 sequence is CASSYRTGELFF. The CDR3 DNA reads as TGTGCCAGCAGTTACAGAACCGGGGAGCTGTTTTTT.

This chain connects TRBV18 to TRBJ1-3; perhaps TRBD1 as D (5 bases). Germline CDR1 is KGHSH and CDR2 is LQKENI. The CDR3 spans 14 residues. V shed 2 bases and J shed 3 bases, with 8 bases lying between them. CDR3 bases: TGTGCCAGCTCACCAGGGACGTTTGGAAACACCATATATTTT. Translating it yields CASSPGTFGNTIYF.

This clonotype has ten or more counts. The chain is built from TRBV4-3 and TRBJ2-5, with 7 bases that match TRBD2. Per the germline V gene, CDR1 is LGHNA and CDR2 is YSLEER. The trim removed 2 bases at V and 3 bases at J, leaving 6 bases unmatched. The CDR3 runs 15 residues. This CDR3 is CASSQIWSGEETQYF. The CDR3 region has the DNA TGCGCCAGCAGCCAAATATGGAGCGGGGAAGAGACCCAGTACTTC.

The gene calls are TRBV6-1 and TRBJ1-2, with D possibly TRBD1 on 5 matching bases. This CDR3 is built from 12 residues. V was shortened by 6 bases and J by 4 bases, with 9 bases between the two germline ends. Germline lookup yields CDR1 MNHNS and CDR2 SASEGT. This chain's CDR3 is CASRKGPYGYTF. For the CDR3, the DNA is TGTGCCAGCAGGAAGGGACCCTATGGCTACACCTTC.

There are a few counts of this clonotype. The CDR3 sequence is CASRGRRGPADTQYF. The CDR3 region has the DNA TGTGCCAGCAGGGGACGCAGGGGGCCGGCAGATACGCAGTATTTT. The chain has TRBV5-5 and TRBJ2-3; 8 bases are shared with TRBD1. The CDR3 has 15 residues. V lost 5 bases and J lost 4; bases outside the gene matches: 9. Germline CDR1 SGHKS, CDR2 YYEKEE (reference sequence).

V gene TRBV4-2 combines with J gene TRBJ2-1; 10 bases map to TRBD2. After removal of 4 bases from V and 1 base from J, the junction contained 10 bases not matched to a gene. Germline V gene sequence: CDR1 LGHNA, CDR2 YNFKEQ. This CDR3 has 18 amino acids. The CDR3 spells CASSRGQGSGRSYNEQFF. CDR3 in DNA: TGTGCCAGCAGCCGAGGGCAGGGTAGCGGGAGGTCCTACAATGAGCAGTTCTTC.

Ten or more counts support this clonotype. The J gene is TRBJ2-5, the V gene TRBV20-1; no definite D call. The germline CDR1 and CDR2 sequences are DFQATT and SNEGSKA (reference sequence). This CDR3 contains 11 residues. V lost 0 bases, J lost 5 bases, and 4 bases lay in between. Here the CDR3 DNA reads TGCAGTGCTAGAGATCAGGAGACCCAGTACTTC. This sequence encodes CSARDQETQYF.

This chain joins TRBV25-1 and TRBJ1-5; D possibly corresponds to TRBD1 (5 bases). Germline CDR1 and CDR2: MGHDK and SYGVNS. Trimming pared 2 bases from V and 6 bases from J, leaving 11 bases between. CDR3 length: 14 amino acids. CDR3 amino acids: CASSETGPGQPQHF. The CDR3 DNA reads TGTGCCAGCAGTGAAACAGGTCCGGGTCAGCCCCAGCATTTT.

This clonotype was detected only a few times. The V and J genes are TRBV5-1 and TRBJ2-7, with D possibly TRBD2 on 5 matching bases. Germline CDR1 SGHRS, CDR2 YFSETQ. V was trimmed by 4 bases and J by 7 bases, leaving 21 bases between them. CDR3 length: 15 amino acids. The CDR3: CASSTRTFDPDEQYF. The DNA for the CDR3 is TGCGCCAGCAGCACCCGGACTTTCGATCCGGATGAGCAGTACTTC.

V usage is TRBV7-6 and J usage is TRBJ2-7; D possibly corresponds to TRBD2 (6 bases). This CDR3 is 14 amino acids long. Trimming cost V 8 bases and J 3 bases, with 17 bases left between them. Per germline, CDR1 SGHVS and CDR2 FNYEAQ. CDR3 coding DNA: TGTGCCAGCGCGCGTGATCGGGGGAACTACGAGCAGTACTTC. Residues: CASARDRGNYEQYF. The complete variable domain, with remaining parts taken from reference TRBV7-6 and TRBJ2-7, reads GAGVSQSPRYKVTKRGQDVALRCDPISGHVSLYWYRQALGQGPEFLTYFNYEAQQDKSGLPNDRFSAERPEGSISTLTIQRTEQRDSAMYRCASARDRGNYEQYFGPGTRLTVT.

V is TRBV10-3 and J is TRBJ2-3; D call uncertain. Germline V gives CDR1 ENHRY, CDR2 SYGVKD. The CDR3 spans 11 residues. V dropped 6 bases and J dropped 2 bases, with 3 bases sitting between them. The CDR3 loop reads CAIRATDTQYF. In DNA form, the CDR3 reads TGTGCCATCAGGGCCACAGATACGCAGTATTTT.

This clonotype showed up many times. The genes are TRBV5-8 and TRBJ2-5; the match to TRBD1 covers 10 bases. V gave up 2 bases and J gave up 5 bases; unmatched junction bases: 9. CDR3 length: 16 amino acids. The germline CDR1 and CDR2 sequences are SGHTS and YDEGEE. CDR3 nucleotide sequence: TGTGCCAGCAGCTTAACTCGGGACAGGGGAACCGAGACCCAGTACTTC. This codes for CASSLTRDRGTETQYF.

This clonotype was observed at least ten times. This chain connects TRBV29-1 to TRBJ1-4; 7 nucleotides agree with TRBD1. The germline V gene encodes CDR1 SQVTM and CDR2 ANQGSEA. There are 14 residues in the CDR3. Trimming cost V 7 bases and J 6 bases; bases outside gene matches: 11. CDR3 coding DNA: TGCAGCGCCTATAAGACAGGGCGGGATGAAAAACTGTTTTTT. Its protein product is CSAYKTGRDEKLFF.

This clonotype came up a few times. The chain is built from TRBV12-3 or TRBV12-4 and TRBJ2-1; unclear D gene. This CDR3 has 15 residues. V was cut by 2 bases and J by 2 bases, with 10 bases left in between. The CDR3 loop reads CASSLMGSTYNEQFF. As DNA, the CDR3 is TGTGCCAGCAGTTTAATGGGGTCCACCTACAATGAGCAGTTCTTC.

This clonotype has more than one count but fewer than ten. The chain has TRBV6-5 and TRBJ2-5, with a possible D match to TRBD2 (6 bases). From germline, CDR1 is MNHEY and CDR2 SVGAGI. V was shortened by 0 bases and J by 0 bases, with 11 bases between the two germline ends. The CDR3 contains 16 residues. The CDR3 reads CASSYSGGTNQETQYF. DNA of the CDR3: TGTGCCAGCAGTTACTCGGGGGGAACCAACCAAGAGACCCAGTACTTC.

This clonotype occurred a few times. The gene calls are TRBV20-1 and TRBJ2-1, with TRBD1 as a possible D gene (6 bases). Germline assignment: CDR1 DFQATT and CDR2 SNEGSKA (reference sequence). Trimming took off 5 bases at V and 4 bases at J, with 12 bases between the two ends. This CDR3 spans 13 amino acids. Here the CDR3 reads CSAPRRGYNEQFF. The DNA for the CDR3 is TGCAGTGCTCCTCGAAGGGGGTACAATGAGCAGTTCTTC.

This clonotype was seen at least ten times. The chain has TRBV28 and TRBJ2-1; 9 nucleotides match TRBD1. CDR1 and CDR2 (germline): MDHEN, SYDVKM. V dropped 6 bases and J dropped 4; count of bases not matched to a gene: 7. There are 15 residues in the CDR3. CDR3 bases: TGTGCCAGCAGCTTACAGGGGGCGCAATACAATGAGCAGTTCTTC. Translating gives CASSLQGAQYNEQFF. Complete variable domain (other parts from reference TRBV28 and TRBJ2-1): DVKVTQSSRYLVKRTGEKVFLECVQDMDHENMFWYRQDPGLGLRLIYFSYDVKMKEKGDIPEGYSVSREKKERFSLILESASTNQTSMYLCASSLQGAQYNEQFFGPGTRLTVL.

This clonotype has a handful of counts. The chain joins TRBV20-1 to TRBJ2-1, with TRBD1 matching over 9 bases. J gave up 10 bases and V 2 bases, and 12 bases lay outside the gene matches. The CDR3 runs 15 residues. Germline V gives CDR1 DFQATT, CDR2 SNEGSKA (reference sequence). CDR3 residues: CSARHPGTGLREQFF. Here the CDR3 DNA reads TGCAGTGCTAGACACCCCGGGACAGGGCTTCGGGAGCAGTTCTTC.

The genes are TRBV20-1 and TRBJ2-7; TRBD2 agrees at 7 bases. Germline CDR1 is DFQATT and CDR2 is SNEGSKA (reference sequence). Unmatched junction bases numbered 6, after V lost 5 bases and J lost 2 bases. The CDR3 spans 13 residues. DNA for the CDR3: TGCAGTGCTGCGGGACTACAGACCTACGAGCAGTACTTC. Residues: CSAAGLQTYEQYF.

This clonotype has ten or more counts. The gene calls are TRBV10-3 and TRBJ1-1; D is undetermined. V dropped 3 bases and J dropped 1 base, with 9 bases sitting between them. CDR1 is ENHRY, CDR2 SYGVKD, per germline. This CDR3 has 14 amino acids. CDR3 loop: CAISDPTRNTEAFF. CDR3 bases: TGTGCCATCAGTGATCCTACACGGAACACTGAAGCTTTCTTT.

The V and J genes are TRBV9 and TRBJ2-7, with TRBD1 identical over 7 bases. CDR1 is SGDLS, CDR2 YYNGEE, per germline. V lost 1 base to trimming and J lost 7 bases; unmatched junction nucleotides: 5. CDR3 length equals 13 residues. CDR3 loop: CASSVSDRTEQYF. The CDR3, as DNA: TGTGCCAGCAGCGTATCGGACAGGACGGAGCAGTACTTC.

In this sample, this clonotype turned up a few times. The chain uses TRBV28 and TRBJ1-3; TRBD1 is a possible D gene (5 bases). CDR3 length: 15 residues. The V gene lost 3 bases and the J gene lost 2 bases, with 11 bases spanning the gap. Germline CDR1 and CDR2: MDHEN and SYDVKM. In DNA, the CDR3 is TGTGCCAGCAGTTTGCTGACGGGGGCTGGAAACACCATATATTTT. Translated: CASSLLTGAGNTIYF.

The rearrangement uses TRBV11-2 and TRBJ2-2; a possible D gene is TRBD2 (5 bases). The V and J ends lost 5 bases and 4 bases respectively, with 14 bases between them. The CDR3 has 15 amino acids. CDR1 SGHAT and CDR2 FQNNGV come from the germline V gene. The CDR3 region has the DNA TGTGCCAGCAGCCCCTCTACTAGAGGCACCGGGGAGCTGTTTTTT. It yields the protein CASSPSTRGTGELFF.